Listed below are T cell receptor beta chains from one sample, sequenced in a study of blood T cell repertoires in COVID-19. Profiling relied on immunoSEQ multiplex PCR, and the TCRdb table lists in-frame clones only, not all of them. The table shows under 150,000 clones, with about 87% occurring only once. The specimen was peripheral blood. Receptors originate from a woman aged 50 to 65 with acute or convalescent COVID-19. The CDR3 runs from the conserved cysteine through the conserved F or W. Fields, in order: J gene, clone size, D gene, V gene, CDR3 DNA, CDR3 protein. A D gene is named only where the DNA matches it firmly. Clone sizes are given selectively: once, few, many, or a class where the clone is expanded.

>TRBJ2-2|-|-|TRBV7-6
TGTGCCAGCAGCTTAGGCCCCGGGGAGAACACCGGGGAGCTGTTTTTT
CASSLGPGENTGELFF
>TRBJ2-3|-|TRBD1|TRBV24-1
TGTGCCACCAGTGAGTGGGGACAGGGGCTCGACTCAGATACGCAGTATTTT
CATSEWGQGLDSDTQYF
>TRBJ1-4|-|-|TRBV3-1/TRBV3-2
TGTGCCAGCAGCCAAGGAAGAGGCTACTATGAAAAACTGTTTTTT
CASSQGRGYYEKLFF
>TRBJ1-3|-|-|TRBV5-1
TGCGCCAGCAGCTTACAGGCTCCTCCTGGAAACACCATATATTTT
CASSLQAPPGNTIYF
>TRBJ1-3|once|TRBD1|TRBV5-1
TGCGCCAGCAGCTTGGCGGACAGGGGGTCCGGAAACACCATATATTTT
CASSLADRGSGNTIYF
>TRBJ1-2|-|-|TRBV7-9
TGTGCCAGCAGCCCCCTAACAGGGTTTGGCTACACCTTC
CASSPLTGFGYTF
>TRBJ2-7|-|-|TRBV15
TGTGCCACCAGCAGCAGCTCCTACGAGCAGTACTTC
CATSSSSYEQYF
>TRBJ2-1|-|-|TRBV5-4
TGTGCCAGCAGCACTATGTACGACAATGAGCAGTTCTTC
CASSTMYDNEQFF
>TRBJ2-3|-|-|TRBV11-2
TGTGCCAGCAGCTTAGAACCGGCGGGTACGCAGTATTTT
CASSLEPAGTQYF
>TRBJ2-7|-|TRBD1|TRBV19
TGTGCCAGTAGTATAGCGGGACAGGGTCCCTACGAGCAGTACTTC
CASSIAGQGPYEQYF
>TRBJ1-1|-|-|TRBV11-3
TGTGCCAGCAGCCTAAGCGGCGACACTGAAGCTTTCTTT
CASSLSGDTEAFF
>TRBJ2-3|-|-|TRBV4-1
TGCGCCAGCAGCCAAGTCGCAGATACGCAGTATTTT
CASSQVADTQYF
>TRBJ2-7|-|-|TRBV2
TGTGCCAGTCAGAACAGGGTTGTGGGCTACGAGCAGTACTTC
CASQNRVVGYEQYF
>TRBJ2-1|-|TRBD1|TRBV24-1
TGTGCCACCAGTGATCCTCCCTTAGGTGGGACAGGGTCCTACAATGAGCAGTTCTTC
CATSDPPLGGTGSYNEQFF
>TRBJ1-4|-|-|TRBV5-1
TGCGCCAGCAGCTTTGCGGGGCCCTCTAATGAAAAACTGTTTTTT
CASSFAGPSNEKLFF
>TRBJ1-2|once|-|TRBV18
TGTGCCAGCTCACCAACACGGGGGACTATTGACTACACCTTC
CASSPTRGTIDYTF
>TRBJ1-3|-|-|TRBV7-2
TGTGCCAGCAGCCCCAGACAGTCCGGCGGTGATGGAAACACCATATATTTT
CASSPRQSGGDGNTIYF
>TRBJ1-5|-|TRBD1|TRBV18
TGTGCCAGCTCACCGAGGTTTGTGGGACAGGGGGACATTCAGCCCCAGCATTTT
CASSPRFVGQGDIQPQHF
>TRBJ2-1|-|-|TRBV9
TGTGCCAGCAGCGTAGGGGAGTCCTACAATGAGCAGTTCTTC
CASSVGESYNEQFF